Listed here are 3 T cell receptor beta chains from one sample, sequenced in a study of blood T cell repertoires in COVID-19. Some clones are missing from TCRdb's copy, which holds only in-frame ones; the method was immunoSEQ multiplex PCR. The sample records 150,000 to 200,000 clones, roughly four fifths being singletons. Sample: peripheral blood. The receptor source for this set is a human donor in a cohort sampled during active COVID-19.

The chain combines TRBV4-3 with TRBJ2-2; 8 bases line up with TRBD2. CDR3 length: 15 residues. With V trimmed by 5 bases and J by 6 bases, 8 bases remained unmatched. Germline lookup yields CDR1 LGHNA and CDR2 YSLEER. The CDR3 region has the DNA TGCGCCAGCAGCAGGCAGCGGGGGAAGGCCGGGGAGCTGTTTTTT. Translated, it gives CASSRQRGKAGELFF.

The J gene is TRBJ1-2, the V gene TRBV29-1; 10 bases are shared with TRBD1. In germline, CDR1 is SQVTM, CDR2 ANQGSEA. Trimming removed 6 bases from V and 7 bases from J; junction bases left unmatched: 5. The length of the CDR3 is 12 residues. CDR3 protein: CSVPGQGPGYTF. The CDR3 coding sequence is TGCAGCGTGCCGGGACAGGGGCCTGGCTACACCTTC.

J is TRBJ2-7 and V is TRBV6-6; D is perhaps TRBD2 (6 bases). The CDR3 contains 13 residues. CDR1 MNHNY and CDR2 SVGAGI come from the germline V gene (reference sequence). Deletions cut 5 bases from V and 7 bases from J, with 15 bases between. The CDR3 sequence is CASSLQRRGEQYF. In nucleotides, the CDR3 is TGTGCCAGCAGTCTCCAGAGGAGGGGAGAGCAGTACTTC.